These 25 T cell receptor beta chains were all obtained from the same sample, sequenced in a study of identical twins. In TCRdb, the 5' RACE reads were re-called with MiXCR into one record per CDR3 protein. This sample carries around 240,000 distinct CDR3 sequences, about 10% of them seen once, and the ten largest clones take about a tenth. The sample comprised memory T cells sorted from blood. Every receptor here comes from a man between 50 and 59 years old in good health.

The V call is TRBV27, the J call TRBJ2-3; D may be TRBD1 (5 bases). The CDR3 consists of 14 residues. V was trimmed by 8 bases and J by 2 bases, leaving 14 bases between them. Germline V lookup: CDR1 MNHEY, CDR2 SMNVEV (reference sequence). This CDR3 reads CASRRADITDTQYF. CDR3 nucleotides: TGTGCCAGCCGACGTGCGGACATCACAGATACGCAGTATTTT.

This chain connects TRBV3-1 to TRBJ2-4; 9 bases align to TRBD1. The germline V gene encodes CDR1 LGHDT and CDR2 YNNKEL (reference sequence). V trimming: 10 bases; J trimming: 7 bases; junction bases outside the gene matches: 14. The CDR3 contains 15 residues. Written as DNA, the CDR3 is TGTGCCACCAGAAAAGGAAGACAGGGGGAGAACATTCAGTACTTC. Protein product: CATRKGRQGENIQYF.

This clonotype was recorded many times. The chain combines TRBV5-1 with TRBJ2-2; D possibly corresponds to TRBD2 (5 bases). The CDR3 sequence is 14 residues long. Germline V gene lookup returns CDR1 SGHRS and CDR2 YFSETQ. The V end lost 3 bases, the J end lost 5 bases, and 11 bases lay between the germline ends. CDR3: CASSSGLLTGELFF. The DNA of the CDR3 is TGCGCCAGCAGCTCAGGACTTCTAACCGGGGAGCTGTTTTTT.

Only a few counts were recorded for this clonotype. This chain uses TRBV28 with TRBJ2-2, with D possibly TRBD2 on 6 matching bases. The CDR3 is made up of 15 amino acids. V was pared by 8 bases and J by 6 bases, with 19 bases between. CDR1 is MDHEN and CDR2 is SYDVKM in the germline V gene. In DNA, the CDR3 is TGTGCCAGCCGGACCGGAGGGGAATTGGCCGGGGAGCTGTTTTTT. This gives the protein CASRTGGELAGELFF.

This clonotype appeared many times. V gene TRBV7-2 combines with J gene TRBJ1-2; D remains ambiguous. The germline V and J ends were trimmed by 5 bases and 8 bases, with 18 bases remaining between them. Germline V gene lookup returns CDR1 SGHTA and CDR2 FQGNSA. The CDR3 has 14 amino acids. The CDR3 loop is CASSPDVVDGGYTF. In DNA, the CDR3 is TGTGCCAGCAGCCCCGATGTAGTGGATGGCGGCTACACCTTC. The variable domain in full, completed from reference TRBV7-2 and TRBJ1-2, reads GAGVSQSPSNKVTEKGKDVELRCDPISGHTALYWYRQSLGQGLEFLIYFQGNSAPDKSGLPSDRFSAERTGGSVSTLTIQRTQQEDSAVYLCASSPDVVDGGYTFGSGTRLTVV.

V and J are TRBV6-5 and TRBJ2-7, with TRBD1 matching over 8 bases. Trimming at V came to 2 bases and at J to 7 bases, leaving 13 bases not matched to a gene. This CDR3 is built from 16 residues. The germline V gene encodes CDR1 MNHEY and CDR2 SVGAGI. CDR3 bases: TGTGCCAGCAGTTACCCGGGCGGTCAGGGGGCGAGAGAGCAGTACTTC. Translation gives CASSYPGGQGAREQYF.

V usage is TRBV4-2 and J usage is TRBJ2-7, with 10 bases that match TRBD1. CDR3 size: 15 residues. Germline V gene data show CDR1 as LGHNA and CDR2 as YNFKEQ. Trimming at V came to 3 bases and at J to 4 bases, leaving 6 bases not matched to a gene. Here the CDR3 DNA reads TGTGCCAGCAGCCATAACGGGGGACAGGGGTACGAGCAGTACTTC. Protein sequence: CASSHNGGQGYEQYF.

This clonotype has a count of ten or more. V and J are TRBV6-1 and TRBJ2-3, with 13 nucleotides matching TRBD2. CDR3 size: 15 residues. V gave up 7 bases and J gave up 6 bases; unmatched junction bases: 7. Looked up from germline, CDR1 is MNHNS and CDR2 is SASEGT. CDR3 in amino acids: CASIRTSGGLDTQYF. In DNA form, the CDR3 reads TGTGCCAGCATCCGGACTAGCGGGGGTTTGGATACGCAGTATTTT.

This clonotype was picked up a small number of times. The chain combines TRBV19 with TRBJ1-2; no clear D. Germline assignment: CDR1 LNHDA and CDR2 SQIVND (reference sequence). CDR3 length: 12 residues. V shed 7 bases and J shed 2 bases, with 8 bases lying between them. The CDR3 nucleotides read TGTGCCAGTATTGGGAGGAACTATGGCTACACCTTC. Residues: CASIGRNYGYTF.

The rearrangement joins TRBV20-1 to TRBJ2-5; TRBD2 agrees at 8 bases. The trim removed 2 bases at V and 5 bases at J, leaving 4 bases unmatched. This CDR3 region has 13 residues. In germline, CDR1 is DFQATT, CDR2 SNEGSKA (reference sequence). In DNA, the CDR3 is TGCAGTGCTAGATTAGCGGGAAGGGAGACCCAGTACTTC. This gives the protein CSARLAGRETQYF.

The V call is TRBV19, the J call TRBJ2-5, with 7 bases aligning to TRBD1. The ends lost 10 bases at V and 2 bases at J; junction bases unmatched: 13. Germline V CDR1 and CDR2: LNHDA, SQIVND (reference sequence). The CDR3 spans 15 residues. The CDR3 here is CATQSGRGLQETQYF. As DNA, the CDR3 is TGTGCCACCCAGAGTGGTAGGGGGCTGCAAGAGACCCAGTACTTC.

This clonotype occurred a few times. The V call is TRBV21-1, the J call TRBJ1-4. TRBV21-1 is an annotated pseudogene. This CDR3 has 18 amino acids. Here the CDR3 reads CASSPRGGLYATNEKLFF. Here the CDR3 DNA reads TGTGCCAGCAGCCCTCGGGGGGGCCTCTATGCAACTAATGAAAAACTGTTTTTT.

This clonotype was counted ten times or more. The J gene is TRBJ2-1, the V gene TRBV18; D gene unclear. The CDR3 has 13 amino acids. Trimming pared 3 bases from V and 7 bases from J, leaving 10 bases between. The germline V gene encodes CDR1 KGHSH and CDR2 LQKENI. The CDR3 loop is CASSPPSGNEQFF. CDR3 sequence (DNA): TGTGCCAGCTCACCCCCCTCTGGGAATGAGCAGTTCTTC. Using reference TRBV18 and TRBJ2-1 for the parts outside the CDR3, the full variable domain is NAGVMQNPRHLVRRRGQEARLRCSPMKGHSHVYWYRQLPEEGLKFMVYLQKENIIDESGMPKERFSAEFPKEGPSILRIQQVVRGDSAAYFCASSPPSGNEQFFGPGTRLTVL.

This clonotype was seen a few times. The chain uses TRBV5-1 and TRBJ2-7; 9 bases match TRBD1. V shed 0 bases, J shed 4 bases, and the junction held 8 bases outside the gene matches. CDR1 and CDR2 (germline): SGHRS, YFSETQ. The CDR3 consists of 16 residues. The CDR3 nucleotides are TGCGCCAGCAGCTTGGCCTGGACAGGGGTAACTTACGAGCAGTACTTC. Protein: CASSLAWTGVTYEQYF.

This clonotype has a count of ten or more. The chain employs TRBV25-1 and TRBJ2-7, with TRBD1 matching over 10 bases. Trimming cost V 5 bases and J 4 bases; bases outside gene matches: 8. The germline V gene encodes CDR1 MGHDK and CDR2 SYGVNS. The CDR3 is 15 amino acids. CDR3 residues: CASSPRTGGLYEQYF. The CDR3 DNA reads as TGTGCCAGCAGTCCCCGGACAGGGGGTCTATACGAGCAGTACTTC.

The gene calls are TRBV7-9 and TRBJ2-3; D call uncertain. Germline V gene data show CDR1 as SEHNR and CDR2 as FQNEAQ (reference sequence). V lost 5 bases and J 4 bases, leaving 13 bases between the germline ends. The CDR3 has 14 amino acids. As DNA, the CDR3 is TGTGCCAGCAGCACACTTCCATACCCAGATACGCAGTATTTT. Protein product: CASSTLPYPDTQYF.

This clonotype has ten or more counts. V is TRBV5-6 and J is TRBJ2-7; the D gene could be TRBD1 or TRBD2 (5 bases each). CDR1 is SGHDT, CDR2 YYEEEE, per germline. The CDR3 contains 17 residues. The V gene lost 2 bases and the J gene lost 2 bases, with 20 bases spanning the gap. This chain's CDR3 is CASSFLVMGDIAYEQYF. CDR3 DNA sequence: TGTGCCAGCAGCTTCTTAGTTATGGGGGATATCGCCTACGAGCAGTACTTC.

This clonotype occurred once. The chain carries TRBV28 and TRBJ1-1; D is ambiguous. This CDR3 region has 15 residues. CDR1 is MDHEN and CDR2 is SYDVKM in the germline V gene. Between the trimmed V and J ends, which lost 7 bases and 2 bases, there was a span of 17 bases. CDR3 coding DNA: TGTGCCAGCAAAGGACGGCCCTACTCCAACACTGAAGCTTTCTTT. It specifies CASKGRPYSNTEAFF.

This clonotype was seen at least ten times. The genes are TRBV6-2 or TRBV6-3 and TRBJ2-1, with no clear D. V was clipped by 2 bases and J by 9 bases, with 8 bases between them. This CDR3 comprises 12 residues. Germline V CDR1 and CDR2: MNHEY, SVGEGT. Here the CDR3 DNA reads TGTGCCAGCAGTTACCAGTTCGCTGAGCAGTTCTTC. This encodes CASSYQFAEQFF.

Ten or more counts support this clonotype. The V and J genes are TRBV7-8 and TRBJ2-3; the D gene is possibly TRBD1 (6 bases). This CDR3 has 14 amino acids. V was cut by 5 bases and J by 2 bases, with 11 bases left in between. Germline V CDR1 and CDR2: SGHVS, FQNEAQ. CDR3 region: CASSLPGHTDTQYF. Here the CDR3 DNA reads TGTGCCAGCAGCCTCCCGGGACACACAGATACGCAGTATTTT.

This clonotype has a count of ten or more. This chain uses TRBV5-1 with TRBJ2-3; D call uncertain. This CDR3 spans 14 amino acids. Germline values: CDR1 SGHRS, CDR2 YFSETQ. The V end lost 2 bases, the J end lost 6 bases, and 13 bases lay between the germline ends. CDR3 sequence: CASSFGQDGDTQYF. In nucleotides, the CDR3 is TGCGCCAGCAGCTTTGGGCAGGATGGGGATACGCAGTATTTT.

This CDR3 reads CSARDVLAGRSDTQYF. In nucleotides, the CDR3 is TGCAGTGCTAGAGACGTGCTAGCGGGGCGGTCAGATACGCAGTATTTT. This chain links TRBV20-1 with TRBJ2-3; 9 positions agree with TRBD2. Germline assignment: CDR1 DFQATT and CDR2 SNEGSKA (reference sequence). J gave up 4 bases and V 0 bases, and 8 bases lay outside the gene matches. The CDR3 totals 16 residues.

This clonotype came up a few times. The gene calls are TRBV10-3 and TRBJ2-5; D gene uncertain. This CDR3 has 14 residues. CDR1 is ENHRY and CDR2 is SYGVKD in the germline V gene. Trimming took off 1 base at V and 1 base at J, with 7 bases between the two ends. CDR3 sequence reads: CAISEYGSQETQYF. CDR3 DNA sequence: TGTGCCATCAGTGAGTACGGCTCCCAAGAGACCCAGTACTTC.

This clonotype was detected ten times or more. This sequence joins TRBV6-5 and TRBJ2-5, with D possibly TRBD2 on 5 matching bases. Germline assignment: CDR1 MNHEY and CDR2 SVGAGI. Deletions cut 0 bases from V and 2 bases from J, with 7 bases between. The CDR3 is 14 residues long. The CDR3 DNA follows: TGTGCCAGCAGTTACTCGACGGGGCAAGAGACCCAGTACTTC. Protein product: CASSYSTGQETQYF.

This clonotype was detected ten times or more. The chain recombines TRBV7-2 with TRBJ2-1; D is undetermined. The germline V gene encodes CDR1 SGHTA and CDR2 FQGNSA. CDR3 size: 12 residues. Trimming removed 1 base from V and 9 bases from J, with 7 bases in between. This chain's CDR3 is CASSLDFGEQFF. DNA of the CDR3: TGTGCCAGCAGCTTAGATTTCGGTGAGCAGTTCTTC.